Listed here are 30 T cell receptor beta chains from one sample, sequenced in a study of graft-versus-host responses after intestinal transplantation. With approximately 200,000 irradiated, violet-dye-labeled stimulator cells, approximately 200,000 CFSE-labeled responder cells were plated. Libraries were prepared by immunoSEQ multiplex PCR; TCRdb keeps only in-frame clonotypes and omits some of them. The profile shows a few thousand clones, 25% to 30% of them singletons. Sample: alloreactive CD8+ T cells from a mixed lymphocyte reaction culture, taken before intestinal transplant. The sample's subset: CFSE-low proliferating T cells sorted from roughly six-day pre-transplant mixed lymphocyte reaction (GvH or HvG direction). The receptors derive from a human patient who received an intestinal transplant.

This clone is labeled large (0.1 to 1%). V is TRBV27 and J is TRBJ2-1; 7 bases line up with TRBD1. This CDR3 comprises 12 residues. Germline CDR1 reads MNHEY; CDR2 reads SMNVEV (reference sequence). After removal of 8 bases from V and 4 bases from J, the junction contained 2 bases not matched to a gene. The CDR3 reads CASWDSYNEQFF. The CDR3 DNA follows: TGTGCCAGCTGGGACAGTTACAATGAGCAGTTCTTC.

The chain is built from TRBV2 and TRBJ2-3; D is unclear. The CDR3 consists of 14 residues. Trimming left V 8 bases short and J 5 bases short, with 17 bases between. The germline CDR1 and CDR2 sequences are SNHLY and FYNNEI. The CDR3 loop is CASLVRDGEDTQYF. CDR3 in DNA: TGTGCCAGCCTGGTACGAGACGGAGAAGATACGCAGTATTTT.

The chain uses TRBV21-1 and TRBJ2-2; TRBD1, the D gene given by the table, was not confirmed from the DNA. TRBV21-1 is listed as a pseudogene. The CDR3 sequence is 16 residues long. The CDR3 sequence is CASSWTGVAQHRELFF. The DNA for the CDR3 is TGTGCCAGCAGCTGGACAGGGGTCGCCCAACACCGGGAGCTGTTTTTT.

By share, this clone ranks as large. The chain carries TRBV6-5 and TRBJ2-7; possible D gene TRBD1, 6 bases. The CDR3 spans 14 residues. CDR1 is MNHEY and CDR2 is SVGAGI in the germline V gene. The V and J ends lost 3 bases and 4 bases respectively, with 13 bases between them. DNA for the CDR3: TGTGCCAGCAGTTATCTCACAGGGTCGTACGAGCAGTACTTC. Translating it yields CASSYLTGSYEQYF.

In this sample, this clone turned up a few times. The chain has TRBV28 and TRBJ2-2, with 7 positions matching TRBD2. After removal of 4 bases from V and 3 bases from J, the junction contained 2 bases not matched to a gene. The CDR3 loop spans 14 amino acids. From germline, CDR1 is MDHEN and CDR2 SYDVKM. The CDR3 DNA is TGTGCCAGCAGTTCCGGACTAGACACCGGGGAGCTGTTTTTT. Its protein is CASSSGLDTGELFF.

J is TRBJ1-4 and V is TRBV4-1; D is ambiguous. CDR1 and CDR2 (germline): MGHRA, YSYEKL. CDR3 length: 16 amino acids. Trimming shortened V by 1 base and J by 4 bases, and 13 bases separated the two germline ends. This CDR3 reads CASSQADSGFNEKLFF. Here the CDR3 DNA reads TGCGCCAGCAGCCAAGCCGATTCCGGGTTTAATGAAAAACTGTTTTTT.

Concerning this clone itself: The junction shows a germline mismatch at one end, possibly a read error. This chain joins TRBV2 and TRBJ1-2; 7 bases fit TRBD1. CDR1 SNHLY and CDR2 FYNNEI come from the germline V gene. The length of the CDR3 is 13 residues. Here the CDR3 reads CASQEGADYGCTF. The CDR3 region has the DNA TGTGCCAGCCAGGAGGGGGCTGACTATGGCTGCACCTTC. Full variable domain (remainder filled in from reference TRBV2 and TRBJ1-2): EPEVTQTPSHQVTQMGQEVILRCVPISNHLYFYWYRQILGQKVEFLVSFYNNEISEKSEIFDDQFSVERPDGSNFTLKIRSTKLEDSAMYFCASQEGADYGCTFGSGTRLTVV.

The chain employs TRBV19 and TRBJ1-1; no reliable D call. This CDR3 is built from 11 residues. Looked up from germline, CDR1 is LNHDA and CDR2 is SQIVND (reference sequence). V was trimmed by 8 bases and J by 7 bases, leaving 11 bases between them. The CDR3 is CASRKGSEAFF. As DNA, the CDR3 is TGTGCCAGTCGGAAGGGTAGTGAAGCTTTCTTT. Drawing the rest from reference TRBV19 and TRBJ1-1, the complete variable domain is DGGITQSPKYLFRKEGQNVTLSCEQNLNHDAMYWYRQDPGQGLRLIYYSQIVNDFQKGDIAEGYSVSREKKESFPLTVTSAQKNPTAFYLCASRKGSEAFFGQGTRLTVV.

A few counts support this clone. The V gene is TRBV5-6, the J gene TRBJ2-7, with a weak D call TRBD1 (6 bases). CDR3 length: 14 amino acids. V was cut by 0 bases and J by 4 bases, with 11 bases left in between. The germline gives CDR1 SGHDT, CDR2 YYEEEE. CDR3 sequence reads: CASSLGQGWYEQYF. The DNA of the CDR3 is TGTGCCAGCAGCTTGGGGCAGGGGTGGTACGAGCAGTACTTC. The full variable domain, its missing parts supplied by reference TRBV5-6 and TRBJ2-7, is DAGVTQSPTHLIKTRGQQVTLRCSPKSGHDTVSWYQQALGQGPQFIFQYYEEEERQRGNFPDRFSGHQFPNYSSELNVNALLLGDSALYLCASSLGQGWYEQYFGPGTRLTVT.

The rearrangement joins TRBV6-6 to TRBJ2-1; D tentatively fits TRBD1 or TRBD2 (5 bases each). The length of the CDR3 is 11 residues. Trimming shortened V by 11 bases and J by 7 bases, and 12 bases separated the two germline ends. Germline V lookup: CDR1 MNHNY, CDR2 SVGAGI (reference sequence). In nucleotides, the CDR3 is TGTGCCGCCGGGACGGATAATGAGCAGTTCTTC. The encoded protein is CAAGTDNEQFF.

The table lists this clone with a few counts. The chain carries TRBV7-2 and TRBJ1-5, with D unresolved. CDR1 is SGHTA, CDR2 FQGNSA, per germline. This CDR3 is built from 15 residues. Trimming shortened V by 1 base and J by 3 bases, and 10 bases separated the two germline ends. CDR3 sequence (DNA): TGTGCCAGCAGCTTAGGGGCAGCTTCCAATCAGCCCCAGCATTTT. It translates to CASSLGAASNQPQHF. Full variable domain (rest looked up from reference TRBV7-2 and TRBJ1-5): GAGVSQSPSNKVTEKGKDVELRCDPISGHTALYWYRQSLGQGLEFLIYFQGNSAPDKSGLPSDRFSAERTGGSVSTLTIQRTQQEDSAVYLCASSLGAASNQPQHFGDGTRLSIL.

By sample share, this clone is medium-sized. The gene calls are TRBV29-1 and TRBJ1-5; a weak D match, TRBD1 (6 bases). Trimming left V 1 base short and J 2 bases short, with 6 bases between. The CDR3 loop spans 13 amino acids. Germline V CDR1 and CDR2: SQVTM, ANQGSEA. CDR3 region: CSVEAGGNQPQHF. In nucleotides, the CDR3 is TGCAGCGTTGAAGCAGGGGGCAATCAGCCCCAGCATTTT.

This clone was recorded once. The V call is TRBV10-3, the J call TRBJ1-1; 7 nucleotides align to TRBD1. Trimming cost V 0 bases and J 2 bases; bases outside gene matches: 9. Looked up from germline, CDR1 is ENHRY and CDR2 is SYGVKD. The CDR3 is 17 residues long. As DNA, the CDR3 is TGTGCCATCAGTGAGTCTGGGAGGGGGCGAGGTAACACTGAAGCTTTCTTT. Translation gives CAISESGRGRGNTEAFF.

Only one count was recorded for this clone. The chain combines TRBV13 with TRBJ2-5; 10 bases map to TRBD2. Germline V gene data show CDR1 as PRHDT and CDR2 as FYEKMQ (reference sequence). Trimming cost V 2 bases and J 5 bases; bases outside gene matches: 8. The CDR3 runs 16 residues. The CDR3 here is CASSLPSGRAGETQYF. Written as DNA, the CDR3 is TGTGCCAGCAGCTTACCCAGCGGGAGGGCTGGGGAGACCCAGTACTTC.

This clone appeared a few times. The chain carries TRBV9 and TRBJ2-7; 10 bases map to TRBD1. Germline V lookup: CDR1 SGDLS, CDR2 YYNGEE. This CDR3 has 14 residues. The trim removed 4 bases at V and 4 bases at J, leaving 5 bases unmatched. CDR3: CASSTGQGGYEQYF. The CDR3 DNA reads as TGTGCCAGCAGCACCGGACAGGGGGGATACGAGCAGTACTTC.

Sample share makes this clone medium-sized. The V gene is TRBV5-1, the J gene TRBJ2-1; D gene uncertain. V lost 3 bases and J 4 bases, leaving 11 bases between the germline ends. There are 14 residues in the CDR3. Germline loops: CDR1 SGHRS, CDR2 YFSETQ. CDR3 nucleotides: TGCGCCAGCAGCTCCGTGGGCCCTTACAATGAGCAGTTCTTC. It encodes CASSSVGPYNEQFF.

This clone is medium-sized (0.01 to 0.1%). The J gene is TRBJ2-7, the V gene TRBV5-4; 7 nucleotides match TRBD1. The ends lost 4 bases at V and 2 bases at J; junction bases unmatched: 3. Germline V gene sequence: CDR1 SGHNT, CDR2 YYREEE (reference sequence). CDR3 length equals 13 residues. CDR3 amino acids: CASSRDSTYEQYF. The CDR3 DNA is TGTGCCAGCAGCAGGGACAGCACCTACGAGCAGTACTTC.

This clone was counted a few times. The rearrangement joins TRBV11-2 to TRBJ2-1, with D tentatively TRBD2 (6 bases). Germline V lookup: CDR1 SGHAT, CDR2 FQNNGV. V lost 5 bases and J 8 bases, leaving 13 bases between the germline ends. This CDR3 has 13 residues. This CDR3 reads CASSLPGGDEQFF. CDR3 bases: TGTGCCAGCAGCCTGCCCGGCGGGGATGAGCAGTTCTTC.

This clone was counted many times. This sequence joins TRBV6-6 and TRBJ2-7; the D gene is possibly TRBD2 (5 bases). The CDR3 length is 13 residues. The V and J ends lost 0 bases and 5 bases respectively, with 8 bases between them. Germline V lookup: CDR1 MNHNY, CDR2 SVGAGI (reference sequence). As DNA, the CDR3 is TGTGCCAGCAGTTACTCATCGGGGAACGAGCAGTACTTC. Protein sequence: CASSYSSGNEQYF.

Points on this clone: This sample also contains other DNA sequences that code for the same CDR3. The chain carries TRBV5-1 and TRBJ2-1; TRBD1 is a possible D gene (8 bases). The CDR3 covers 15 residues. Trimming removed 2 bases from V and 5 bases from J, with 14 bases in between. CDR1 and CDR2 (germline): SGHRS, YFSETQ. The CDR3 DNA reads as TGCGCCAGCAGCTTCGGACAGGGAGGGGACAATGAGCAGTTCTTC. This gives the protein CASSFGQGGDNEQFF.

Comment on this clone: This may be a read error: a much more frequent sequence differs by one nucleotide. The chain carries TRBV6-5 and TRBJ2-7; a possible D gene is TRBD1 (5 bases). This CDR3 region has 13 residues. V lost 0 bases to trimming and J lost 8 bases, with 11 bases between them. Per the germline V gene, CDR1 is MNHEY and CDR2 is SVGAGI. In nucleotides, the CDR3 is TGTGCCAGCAGTTACTCAAGGGGTGGGCAGCAGTACTTC. This gives the protein CASSYSRGGQQYF.

V usage is TRBV13 and J usage is TRBJ2-1, with D maybe TRBD2 (6 bases). V was trimmed by 7 bases and J by 7 bases, leaving 17 bases between them. The CDR3 length is 14 residues. Germline V gene data show CDR1 as PRHDT and CDR2 as FYEKMQ (reference sequence). In DNA, the CDR3 is TGTGCCAGCAACCATAAGGGACTCAATAATGAGCAGTTCTTC. Amino acids: CASNHKGLNNEQFF.

The sample holds a few counts of this clone. In DNA, the CDR3 is TGTGCCAGCAGTGATGGCCCCCGGGAGGCAAACACCGGGGAGCTGTTTTTT. Translating it yields CASSDGPREANTGELFF. The V gene is TRBV2, the J gene TRBJ2-2, with TRBD2 matching over 7 bases. Trimming took 3 bases from V and 2 from J; bases not matched to a gene: 9. The CDR3 has 17 residues. Germline V lookup: CDR1 SNHLY, CDR2 FYNNEI.

This clone was counted only a few times. This sequence may be a read error, since a much larger clone differs from it by one base. Other DNA sequences in the sample encode the same CDR3. The rearrangement links TRBV7-9 to TRBJ2-5; D is possibly TRBD1 (7 bases). The CDR3 runs 15 residues. Germline lookup yields CDR1 SEHNR and CDR2 FQNEAQ (reference sequence). The ends were cut back, 0 bases at V and 5 bases at J, with 13 bases in the middle. As DNA, the CDR3 is TGTGCCAGCAGCTTAGCGCAGGGGGGTTCGGAGACCCAGTACTTC. This sequence encodes CASSLAQGGSETQYF.

This clone was counted between two and nine times. V usage is TRBV27 and J usage is TRBJ2-3, with a tentative D call TRBD2 (6 bases). The V end was cut by 1 base, the J end by 8 bases, with 10 bases between. In germline, CDR1 is MNHEY, CDR2 SMNVEV (reference sequence). The length of the CDR3 is 13 residues. CDR3 nucleotides: TGTGCCAGCAGTTTATATTCGGAGGGTACGCAGTATTTT. Protein: CASSLYSEGTQYF.

In its sample, this clone ranks as large. The chain is built from TRBV10-3 and TRBJ2-5; D uncertain. Germline V gene sequence: CDR1 ENHRY, CDR2 SYGVKD. The CDR3 length is 12 residues. V was trimmed by 6 bases and J by 4 bases, leaving 9 bases between them. As DNA, the CDR3 is TGTGCCATCAGGGACCAAGGAGAGACCCAGTACTTC. Amino acids: CAIRDQGETQYF.

This clone is medium-sized. The V and J genes are TRBV21-1 and TRBJ2-7; TRBD2 reflects the table's D call only, with no check against the DNA. TRBV21-1 is given as a pseudogene. The CDR3 is 15 residues long. The CDR3 DNA is TGTGCCAGCAGCAAAGGTGGAGGACCTACCTACGAGCAGTACTTC. Translated: CASSKGGGPTYEQYF.

By share of the sample, this clone is large. This rearrangement joins TRBV19 to TRBJ1-4; D is perhaps TRBD1 (5 bases). Germline CDR1 and CDR2: LNHDA and SQIVND (reference sequence). The length of the CDR3 is 14 residues. V was pared by 9 bases and J by 0 bases, with 11 bases between. The DNA of the CDR3 is TGTGCCAGCACGGGGGTCGCAACTAATGAAAAACTGTTTTTT. This translates into CASTGVATNEKLFF.

The chain uses TRBV6-9 and TRBJ2-7, with unresolved D. Germline CDR1 is MNHGY and CDR2 is SVAAGI. The CDR3 extends over 13 amino acids. Trimming cost V 3 bases and J 0 bases, with 6 bases left between them. CDR3 in amino acids: CASSYGYSYEQYF. For the CDR3, the DNA is TGTGCCAGCAGTTACGGCTACTCCTACGAGCAGTACTTC.

V and J are TRBV10-3 and TRBJ2-3, with TRBD2 matching over 10 bases. The CDR3 loop spans 14 amino acids. The V segment lost 8 bases and the J segment 4 bases; nucleotides outside the gene matches: 6. Germline assignment: CDR1 ENHRY and CDR2 SYGVKD. Written as DNA, the CDR3 is TGTGCCATCCAAACAGCGGGAGGGCCAGATACGCAGTATTTT. Encoded protein: CAIQTAGGPDTQYF.